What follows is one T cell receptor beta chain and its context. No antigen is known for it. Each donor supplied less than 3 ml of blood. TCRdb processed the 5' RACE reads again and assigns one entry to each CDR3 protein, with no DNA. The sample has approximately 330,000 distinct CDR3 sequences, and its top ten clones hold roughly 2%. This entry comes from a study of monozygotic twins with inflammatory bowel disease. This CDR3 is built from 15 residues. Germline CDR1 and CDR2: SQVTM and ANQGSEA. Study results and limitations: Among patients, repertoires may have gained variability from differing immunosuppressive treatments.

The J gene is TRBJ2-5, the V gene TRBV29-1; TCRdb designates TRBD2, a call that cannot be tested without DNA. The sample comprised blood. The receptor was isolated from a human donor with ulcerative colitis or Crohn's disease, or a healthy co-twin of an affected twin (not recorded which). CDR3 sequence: CSVAGGVVAQETQYF.